A single sample gave rise to the 21 T cell receptor beta chains below, sequenced in a study of T cell repertoires in cytomegalovirus infection. TCRdb ran MiXCR on the reads and lists one entry per CDR3 protein. The table has 700,000 to 950,000 distinct CDR3 sequences, approximately 32% seen once. These receptors' antigens are unknown. The sample was cultured CD8+ T cells from PBMCs, taken from culture after CMV antigen stimulation. Source of these receptors: a human donor in good health (CMV status not recorded). Some clones in this sample may be carry-over from other donors' samples.

This clonotype was detected once. The chain has TRBV5-1 and TRBJ1-6; D remains ambiguous. In germline, CDR1 is SGHRS, CDR2 YFSETQ. V gave up 3 bases and J gave up 14 bases, with 15 bases separating them. The CDR3 loop spans 13 amino acids. The CDR3 protein is CASSSAEDGALHF. CDR3 sequence (DNA): TGCGCCAGCAGCTCGGCCGAGGATGGGGCCCTCCACTTT.

The V gene is TRBV9, the J gene TRBJ1-1; the D gene is possibly TRBD1 (6 bases). Trimming cost V 3 bases and J 1 base, with 13 bases left between them. CDR1 SGDLS and CDR2 YYNGEE come from the germline V gene. CDR3 length: 15 residues. The CDR3 reads CASSDPGHKNTEAFF. CDR3 in DNA: TGTGCCAGCAGCGATCCGGGACATAAGAACACTGAAGCTTTCTTT.

This clonotype was counted only a few times. The chain couples TRBV20-1 to TRBJ1-6; D ambiguous. The CDR3 contains 13 residues. Trimming shortened V by 4 bases and J by 0 bases, and 4 bases separated the two germline ends. The germline gives CDR1 DFQATT, CDR2 SNEGSKA (reference sequence). In DNA form, the CDR3 reads TGCAGTGCTATCAGCTCCTATAATTCACCCCTCCACTTT. Encoded protein: CSAISSYNSPLHF.

This clonotype was detected only a few times. The chain has TRBV29-1 and TRBJ2-2, with D perhaps TRBD2 (6 bases). Germline CDR1 SQVTM, CDR2 ANQGSEA. The V and J ends lost 6 bases and 0 bases respectively, with 11 bases between them. This CDR3 spans 14 amino acids. As DNA, the CDR3 is TGCAGCGTCCCTGGAGGGGCGAACACCGGGGAGCTGTTTTTT. Its translation: CSVPGGANTGELFF.

Comment on this clonotype: A read error may explain this, as a much larger clone is one base away. The chain couples TRBV12-3 or TRBV12-4 to TRBJ1-1, with TRBD1 matching 8 bases. CDR3 length: 14 amino acids. CDR3: CANSYGQGGTEAFF. The CDR3 DNA reads TGTGCCAACAGTTACGGACAGGGAGGCACTGAAGCTTTCTTT.

This clonotype was picked up a small number of times. The chain is built from TRBV7-9 and TRBJ1-1; D gene uncertain. V lost 3 bases, J lost 7 bases, and 6 bases lay in between. The CDR3 is made up of 11 amino acids. Germline V gives CDR1 SEHNR, CDR2 FQNEAQ (reference sequence). CDR3 DNA: TGTGCCAGCAGCTTCTGGGGTGAAGCTTTCTTT. This codes for CASSFWGEAFF.

This chain connects TRBV24-1 to TRBJ2-2, with TRBD1 identical over 9 bases. V gave up 3 bases and J gave up 5 bases; unmatched junction bases: 6. This CDR3 spans 16 amino acids. CDR1 is KGHDR and CDR2 is SFDVKD in the germline V gene. As DNA, the CDR3 is TGTGCCACCAGTGATCCCGGACAGGGGACAACCGGGGAGCTGTTTTTT. This encodes CATSDPGQGTTGELFF.

The rearrangement uses TRBV11-2 and TRBJ2-6; D is undetermined. The CDR3 sequence is 16 residues long. V was shortened by 0 bases and J by 1 base, with 7 bases between the two germline ends. Looked up from germline, CDR1 is SGHAT and CDR2 is FQNNGV. In nucleotides, the CDR3 is TGTGCCAGCAGCTTAGATATGGGGTCTGGGGCCAACGTCCTGACTTTC. As protein: CASSLDMGSGANVLTF.

This clonotype was detected ten times or more. The chain links TRBV6-2 or TRBV6-3 to TRBJ1-5; D possibly corresponds to TRBD1 (6 bases). The CDR3 loop spans 17 amino acids. CDR1 is MNHEY and CDR2 is SVGEGT in the germline V gene. V was cut by 0 bases and J by 5 bases, with 17 bases left in between. CDR3 sequence: CASSYSPPGDPYQPQHF. The CDR3 coding sequence is TGTGCCAGCAGTTACTCTCCGCCAGGGGACCCCTATCAGCCCCAGCATTTT.

This clonotype was counted once. V usage is TRBV20-1 and J usage is TRBJ2-1, with 11 positions matching TRBD1. V gave up 0 bases and J gave up 6 bases; unmatched junction bases: 10. CDR1 DFQATT and CDR2 SNEGSKA come from the germline V gene (reference sequence). This CDR3 is 17 amino acids long. The CDR3 protein is CSAREGFVGQGVNEQFF. CDR3 bases: TGCAGTGCTAGAGAAGGATTCGTGGGACAGGGGGTCAATGAGCAGTTCTTC.

V and J are TRBV20-1 and TRBJ2-5; 14 bases are a match to TRBD2. CDR1 is DFQATT, CDR2 SNEGSKA, per germline (reference sequence). The CDR3 length is 17 residues. The ends lost 1 base at V and 0 bases at J; junction bases unmatched: 4. DNA of the CDR3: TGCAGTGCTAGAGGCTGGACTAGCGGGGGGTACCAAGAGACCCAGTACTTC. The encoded protein is CSARGWTSGGYQETQYF.

This clonotype was counted a few times. This rearrangement joins TRBV5-5 to TRBJ2-7; tentative D call: TRBD2 (5 bases). This CDR3 region has 12 residues. Trimming removed 0 bases from V and 5 bases from J, with 6 bases in between. Germline-derived CDR1 and CDR2 are SGHKS and YYEKEE (reference sequence). The CDR3 reads CASSLEADEQYF. CDR3 in DNA: TGTGCCAGCAGCTTGGAAGCGGACGAGCAGTACTTC.

This chain uses TRBV9 with TRBJ1-2; D might be TRBD1 (5 bases). This CDR3 contains 15 residues. The germline CDR1 and CDR2 sequences are SGDLS and YYNGEE. The germline V and J ends were trimmed by 3 bases and 4 bases, with 16 bases remaining between them. CDR3 sequence (DNA): TGTGCCAGCAGCGCAATCAGAGGGGAAGGCTATGGCTACACCTTC. Amino acid sequence: CASSAIRGEGYGYTF.

The table lists this clonotype with many counts. The CDR3 is CASSLALGNQPQHF. CDR3 DNA: TGTGCCAGCAGCTTAGCGCTCGGGAATCAGCCCCAGCATTTT. The V and J genes are TRBV7-2 and TRBJ1-5; D unclear. CDR1 and CDR2 from the germline V gene are SGHTA and FQGNSA. This CDR3 has 14 residues. Trimming stripped 0 bases from V and 4 bases from J, with 7 bases between.

The chain has TRBV2 and TRBJ1-5; TRBD1 might be the D (6 bases). Trimming pared 5 bases from V and 5 bases from J, leaving 22 bases between. The CDR3 extends over 17 amino acids. Looked up from germline, CDR1 is SNHLY and CDR2 is FYNNEI. The CDR3 protein is CASSHLGIGGFDQPQHF. The CDR3 bases are TGTGCCAGCAGTCACCTTGGCATAGGGGGATTTGATCAGCCCCAGCATTTT.

The rearrangement joins TRBV4-1 to TRBJ2-7; 10 nucleotides line up with TRBD1. V shed 2 bases, J shed 7 bases, and the junction held 11 bases outside the gene matches. The germline V gene encodes CDR1 MGHRA and CDR2 YSYEKL. The CDR3 sequence is 16 residues long. CDR3 in DNA: TGCGCCAGCAGCCAAAGGGGGGACAGGGGTTTGGAAGAGCAGTACTTC. Translated, it gives CASSQRGDRGLEEQYF.

This chain joins TRBV6-6 and TRBJ1-2; D is uncertain. Germline assignment: CDR1 MNHNY and CDR2 SVGAGI (reference sequence). The CDR3 contains 12 residues. Trimming took 5 bases from V and 7 from J, leaving 11 bases between them. CDR3 sequence: CASSASLFGYTF. As DNA, the CDR3 is TGTGCCAGCAGTGCCTCACTCTTTGGCTACACCTTC.

This clonotype was counted between two and nine times. The V and J genes are TRBV19 and TRBJ1-3; no reliable D call. V dropped 2 bases and J dropped 4 bases, with 6 bases sitting between them. The CDR3 runs to 13 residues. CDR1 is LNHDA and CDR2 is SQIVND in the germline V gene (reference sequence). This CDR3 is CASSIFQGNTIYF. DNA of the CDR3: TGTGCCAGTAGTATATTCCAGGGAAACACCATATATTTT.

This chain joins TRBV3-1 and TRBJ1-1; 7 nucleotides line up with TRBD1. There are 19 residues in the CDR3. V was pared by 2 bases and J by 1 base, with 16 bases of the junction left unmatched. The V gene's germline CDR1 is LGHDT and CDR2 YNNKEL (reference sequence). The CDR3 nucleotides are TGTGCCAGCAGCCAACTTGAGGGGGCAATGCGGGCGTGGAACACTGAAGCTTTCTTT. Amino acids: CASSQLEGAMRAWNTEAFF.

This clonotype was seen repeatedly, ten times or more. The chain carries TRBV12-3 or TRBV12-4 and TRBJ1-2; no reliable D call. The CDR3 sequence is 12 residues long. V lost 1 base to trimming and J lost 3 bases, with 3 bases between them. The CDR3: CASSLGHYGYTF. CDR3 coding DNA: TGTGCCAGCAGTTTAGGCCACTATGGCTACACCTTC.

This clonotype appeared a few times. The chain is built from TRBV20-1 and TRBJ2-2, with D perhaps being TRBD1 or TRBD2 (6 bases each). Trimming left V 1 base short and J 4 bases short, with 16 bases between. This CDR3 has 16 residues. Germline CDR1 DFQATT, CDR2 SNEGSKA (reference sequence). The CDR3 is CSARALEGGLTGELFF. As DNA, the CDR3 is TGCAGTGCTAGAGCCCTGGAGGGGGGCCTCACCGGGGAGCTGTTTTTT.